This passage covers 23 T cell receptor beta chains from one sample sequenced in a study of human T cells and chemical hapten exposure (dated by TCRdb to the early 2020s). Library construction relied on RACE. These reads were obtained on a NextSeq 500. TCRdb trimmed the raw reads at Q25, called clones with MiXCR and kept productive beta chains. Rows with a matching CDR3 protein are joined into one entry that keeps the most common DNA and genes. For this sample the table gives fewer than 150,000 distinct CDR3 sequences, of which about 13% were detected only once. Together, the top ten hold around 2.7% of the sample. The time point label for this specimen denotes: pre-sensitization, week 0. Interpreted using the paper, the treatment or condition label stands for: therapeutic diphenylcyclopropenone sensitization with weekly scalp DPC. The source material was whole blood, sampled in connection with sensitization to the hapten diphenylcyclopropenone (DPC). These TCRs come from a woman between 18 and 30 years old with alopecia areata. Some clones in this sample may be carry-over from other donors' samples.

This chain connects TRBV18 to TRBJ1-5; D remains ambiguous. The CDR3 has 15 amino acids. Germline loops: CDR1 KGHSH, CDR2 LQKENI. V lost 5 bases, J lost 2 bases, and 13 bases lay in between. Written as DNA, the CDR3 is TGTGCCAGCTCAGAGTTTTTTCAAGGCAATCAGCCCCAGCATTTT. Its translation: CASSEFFQGNQPQHF. The whole variable domain, filled in from reference TRBV18 and TRBJ1-5, reads NAGVMQNPRHLVRRRGQEARLRCSPMKGHSHVYWYRQLPEEGLKFMVYLQKENIIDESGMPKERFSAEFPKEGPSILRIQQVVRGDSAAYFCASSEFFQGNQPQHFGDGTRLSIL.

This clonotype turned up a few times. The rearrangement links TRBV3-1 to TRBJ2-1; D is unresolved. Per germline, CDR1 LGHDT and CDR2 YNNKEL (reference sequence). The CDR3 has 15 residues. Trimming removed 2 bases from V and 7 bases from J, with 15 bases in between. The CDR3 reads CASSQKGILRNEQFF. CDR3 nucleotides: TGTGCCAGCAGCCAAAAGGGAATTCTTCGGAATGAGCAGTTCTTC.

The genes are TRBV3-1 and TRBJ1-2, with 7 bases aligning to TRBD1. V was pared by 0 bases and J by 7 bases, with 8 bases of the junction left unmatched. The germline gives CDR1 LGHDT, CDR2 YNNKEL (reference sequence). The CDR3 is 15 residues long. CDR3: CASSQDAVGQSGYTF. The CDR3 region has the DNA TGTGCCAGCAGCCAAGATGCCGTGGGACAGAGTGGCTACACCTTC.

The chain has TRBV2 and TRBJ2-4; 10 bases agree with TRBD1. Germline CDR1 is SNHLY and CDR2 is FYNNEI. V lost 6 bases to trimming and J lost 13 bases; unmatched junction nucleotides: 15. This CDR3 region has 15 residues. The CDR3 bases are TGTGCCAGCAGCGTTCCCCCAGGGACAGGGGCCATCCAGTACTTC. Translation: CASSVPPGTGAIQYF.

The gene calls are TRBV11-3 and TRBJ2-1, with D perhaps TRBD1 (6 bases). Germline V CDR1 and CDR2: SGHNT, YENEEA. The V and J ends lost 2 bases and 7 bases respectively, with 9 bases between them. This CDR3 has 13 residues. CDR3 region: CASSLTQGNEQFF. The DNA of the CDR3 is TGTGCCAGCAGCTTAACACAGGGAAATGAGCAGTTCTTC. Full variable domain (remainder filled in from reference TRBV11-3 and TRBJ2-1): EAGVVQSPRYKIIEKKQPVAFWCNPISGHNTLYWYLQNLGQGPELLIRYENEEAVDDSQLPKDRFSAERLKGVDSTLKIQPAELGDSAVYLCASSLTQGNEQFFGPGTRLTVL.

This clonotype was seen a handful of times. The V gene is TRBV6-6, the J gene TRBJ1-6, with a weak D call TRBD1 (5 bases). Trimming removed 0 bases at V and 9 bases at J, with 9 bases between. CDR1 is MNHNY and CDR2 is SVGAGI in the germline V gene (reference sequence). The length of the CDR3 is 14 residues. In DNA, the CDR3 is TGTGCCAGCAGTTACTCGGGGGACGGTTCACCCCTCCACTTT. It translates to CASSYSGDGSPLHF.

This clonotype has a count of ten or more. The chain combines TRBV20-1 with TRBJ1-2; 12 nucleotides line up with TRBD1. The CDR3 loop spans 16 amino acids. Looked up from germline, CDR1 is DFQATT and CDR2 is SNEGSKA (reference sequence). V was pared by 6 bases and J by 3 bases, with 11 bases of the junction left unmatched. The CDR3 nucleotides read TGCAGTGCCACTTCTACCGGGACAGGGGGCGACTATGGCTACACCTTC. Its translation: CSATSTGTGGDYGYTF.

This clonotype was seen at least ten times. The chain carries TRBV30 and TRBJ1-1, with unresolved D. The CDR3 loop spans 11 amino acids. Germline values: CDR1 GTSNPN, CDR2 SVGIG (reference sequence). Trimming shortened V by 2 bases and J by 10 bases, and 11 bases separated the two germline ends. DNA of the CDR3: TGTGCCTGGAGTTCCCCGGACCCAGCTTTCTTT. Protein sequence: CAWSSPDPAFF. The whole variable domain, filled in from reference TRBV30 and TRBJ1-1, reads SQTIHQWPATLVQPVGSPLSLECTVEGTSNPNLYWYRQAAGRGLQLLFYSVGIGQISSEVPQNLSASRPQDRQFILSSKKLLLSDSGFYLCAWSSPDPAFFGQGTRLTVV.

This clonotype has ten or more counts. V gene TRBV6-4 combines with J gene TRBJ1-2, with TRBD1 identical over 9 bases. V lost 8 bases and J lost 2; bases outside the gene matches: 6. The CDR3 is 14 amino acids. From germline, CDR1 is MRHNA and CDR2 SNTAGT. The CDR3, as DNA: TGTGCCAGCGCCCCCGGACAGGGGAACTATGGCTACACCTTC. Translating it yields CASAPGQGNYGYTF.

This clonotype was counted ten times or more. The rearrangement joins TRBV30 to TRBJ1-2; D might be TRBD1 (6 bases). Germline values: CDR1 GTSNPN, CDR2 SVGIG (reference sequence). The V gene lost 0 bases and the J gene lost 8 bases, with 16 bases spanning the gap. The CDR3 runs to 14 residues. CDR3 DNA: TGTGCCTGGAGTGTAAGGCAGGGGTGGAGCGGCTACACCTTC. Translated: CAWSVRQGWSGYTF.

The chain is built from TRBV3-1 and TRBJ1-2; TRBD1 matches at 9 bases. The length of the CDR3 is 15 residues. Germline V gives CDR1 LGHDT, CDR2 YNNKEL (reference sequence). V was clipped by 1 base and J by 11 bases; unmatched bases: 11. CDR3 in DNA: TGTGCCAGCAGCCAAGCCCCCGGGACAGGGACGGGGTACACCTTC. It codes for CASSQAPGTGTGYTF.

The chain carries TRBV5-6 and TRBJ2-1; 10 positions agree with TRBD2. There are 15 residues in the CDR3. Germline CDR1 SGHDT, CDR2 YYEEEE. Germline trimming cut 4 bases from V and 6 bases from J; bases unmatched to any gene: 7. The chain's CDR3 is CASSGHGLAANEQFF. The DNA of the CDR3 is TGTGCCAGCAGCGGACATGGACTAGCGGCCAATGAGCAGTTCTTC.

The table lists this clonotype with many counts. V usage is TRBV7-9 and J usage is TRBJ1-4, with D unresolved. V shed 5 bases and J shed 0 bases, with 13 bases lying between them. CDR1 SEHNR and CDR2 FQNEAQ come from the germline V gene (reference sequence). The CDR3 sequence is 16 residues long. In DNA, the CDR3 is TGTGCCAGCAGCCGGGAGTGGTCTGCAACTAATGAAAAACTGTTTTTT. Its protein is CASSREWSATNEKLFF.

In its sample, this clonotype was seen a few times. The chain recombines TRBV6-6 with TRBJ2-3, with TRBD1 matching over 7 bases. Germline loops: CDR1 MNHNY, CDR2 SVGAGI (reference sequence). The junction had 4 bases not matched to a gene; V was cut back by 0 bases and J by 1 base. The length of the CDR3 is 16 residues. This chain's CDR3 is CASSYSQGSRTDTQYF. The CDR3 nucleotides read TGTGCCAGCAGTTACTCACAGGGGTCTCGCACAGATACGCAGTATTTT.

The chain recombines TRBV4-3 with TRBJ2-1, with a tentative D call TRBD2 (7 bases). CDR1 LGHNA and CDR2 YSLEER come from the germline V gene. This CDR3 is built from 17 residues. The germline V and J ends were trimmed by 1 base and 9 bases, with 22 bases remaining between them. The CDR3 loop reads CASSQVLYAGARSEQFF. DNA for the CDR3: TGCGCCAGCAGCCAAGTTCTATACGCGGGGGCTCGAAGTGAGCAGTTCTTC.

The chain joins TRBV19 to TRBJ1-5; tentatively, D is TRBD1 (5 bases). This CDR3 comprises 14 residues. Germline V CDR1 and CDR2: LNHDA, SQIVND (reference sequence). Between the trimmed V and J ends, which lost 0 bases and 3 bases, there was a span of 6 bases. Here the CDR3 DNA reads TGTGCCAGTAGTATAGACAGGGCCAATCAGCCCCAGCATTTT. As protein: CASSIDRANQPQHF.

This clonotype came up many times. This chain connects TRBV30 to TRBJ2-7; D possibly corresponds to TRBD1 (6 bases). V was cut by 1 base and J by 2 bases, with 6 bases left in between. Germline V gene data show CDR1 as GTSNPN and CDR2 as SVGIG (reference sequence). This CDR3 is built from 12 residues. The DNA of the CDR3 is TGTGCCTGGAGTGACAGGGCCTACGAGCAGTACTTC. It specifies CAWSDRAYEQYF.

This clonotype was observed at least ten times. The chain combines TRBV28 with TRBJ1-5; D is possibly TRBD1 (5 bases). The V gene's germline CDR1 is MDHEN and CDR2 SYDVKM. This CDR3 has 13 amino acids. V dropped 6 bases and J dropped 3 bases, with 9 bases sitting between them. CDR3 DNA sequence: TGTGCCAGCAGCAGGGTTTCCAATCAGCCCCAGCATTTT. Translating gives CASSRVSNQPQHF.

This rearrangement joins TRBV7-9 to TRBJ1-1, with TRBD1 matching over 9 bases. The CDR3 extends over 17 amino acids. The germline CDR1 and CDR2 sequences are SEHNR and FQNEAQ (reference sequence). Unmatched junction bases numbered 13, after V lost 4 bases and J lost 4 bases. CDR3 loop: CASSSSAGTGMGTEAFF. The CDR3, as DNA: TGTGCCAGCAGCTCATCAGCCGGGACAGGGATGGGCACTGAAGCTTTCTTT.

CDR3 in amino acids: CASRGRGMNTEAFF. For the CDR3, the DNA is TGTGCCAGCAGGGGCAGGGGGATGAACACTGAAGCTTTCTTT. J is TRBJ1-1 and V is TRBV21-1; the table names TRBD1, a call not compared with the DNA. TRBV21-1 corresponds to a pseudogene. This CDR3 has 14 residues.

This clonotype was counted between two and nine times. This sequence joins TRBV18 and TRBJ2-7, with D perhaps TRBD1 or TRBD2 (5 bases each). Germline V gene lookup returns CDR1 KGHSH and CDR2 LQKENI. The V end was cut by 6 bases, the J end by 6 bases, with 18 bases between. The CDR3 is made up of 14 amino acids. CDR3 sequence: CASSPGSSTPEQYF. The CDR3 bases are TGTGCCAGCTCGCCAGGGAGTTCCACCCCCGAGCAGTACTTC. The variable domain in full, with the rest retrieved from reference TRBV18 and TRBJ2-7, is NAGVMQNPRHLVRRRGQEARLRCSPMKGHSHVYWYRQLPEEGLKFMVYLQKENIIDESGMPKERFSAEFPKEGPSILRIQQVVRGDSAAYFCASSPGSSTPEQYFGPGTRLTVT.

In this sample, this clonotype turned up many times. This chain uses TRBV5-1 with TRBJ1-1; D is undetermined. The CDR3 contains 13 residues. With 7 bases removed from V and 0 bases from J, the gap between germline ends came to 10 bases. Germline CDR1 SGHRS, CDR2 YFSETQ. The CDR3 loop is CASANSMNTEAFF. The CDR3, as DNA: TGCGCCAGCGCTAATTCCATGAACACTGAAGCTTTCTTT.

There are a few counts of this clonotype. The chain combines TRBV28 with TRBJ2-5, with 7 positions matching TRBD2. The V gene's germline CDR1 is MDHEN and CDR2 SYDVKM. The CDR3 loop spans 12 amino acids. After removal of 8 bases from V and 1 base from J, the junction contained 1 base not matched to a gene. This chain's CDR3 is CASGGVQETQYF. Written as DNA, the CDR3 is TGTGCCAGCGGGGGGGTCCAAGAGACCCAGTACTTC.